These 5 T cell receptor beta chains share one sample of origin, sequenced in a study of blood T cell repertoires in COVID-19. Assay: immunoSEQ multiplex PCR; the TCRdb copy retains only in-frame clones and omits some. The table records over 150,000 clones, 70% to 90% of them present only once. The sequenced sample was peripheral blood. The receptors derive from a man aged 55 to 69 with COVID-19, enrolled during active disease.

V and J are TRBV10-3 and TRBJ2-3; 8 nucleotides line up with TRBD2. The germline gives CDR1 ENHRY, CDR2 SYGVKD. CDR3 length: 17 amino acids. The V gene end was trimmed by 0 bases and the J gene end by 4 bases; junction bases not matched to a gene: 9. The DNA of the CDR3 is TGTGCCATCAGTGAGTCTTCAGCGGGGGCACCCCCAGATACGCAGTATTTT. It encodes CAISESSAGAPPDTQYF.

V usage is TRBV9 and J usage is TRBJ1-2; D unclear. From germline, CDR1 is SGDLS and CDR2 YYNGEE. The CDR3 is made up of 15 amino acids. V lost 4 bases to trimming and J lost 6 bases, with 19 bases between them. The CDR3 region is CASSPLSQAADGYTF. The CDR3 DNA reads TGTGCCAGCAGCCCCCTAAGCCAAGCAGCGGATGGCTACACCTTC.

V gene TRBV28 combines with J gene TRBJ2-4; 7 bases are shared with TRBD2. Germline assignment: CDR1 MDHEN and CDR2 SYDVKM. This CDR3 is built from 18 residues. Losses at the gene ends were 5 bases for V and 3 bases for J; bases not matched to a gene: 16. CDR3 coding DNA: TGTGCCAGCAGTCCATCCCCATTAAGCGGGGTAGTCAAAAACATTCAGTACTTC. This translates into CASSPSPLSGVVKNIQYF.

CDR3 in DNA: TGTGCCAGCACCGGACAATTGAATCAGCCCCAGCATTTT. The encoded protein is CASTGQLNQPQHF. The J gene is TRBJ1-5, the V gene TRBV2; D is perhaps TRBD1 (5 bases). The V and J ends lost 7 bases and 4 bases respectively, with 11 bases between them. CDR1 and CDR2 (germline): SNHLY, FYNNEI. There are 13 residues in the CDR3.

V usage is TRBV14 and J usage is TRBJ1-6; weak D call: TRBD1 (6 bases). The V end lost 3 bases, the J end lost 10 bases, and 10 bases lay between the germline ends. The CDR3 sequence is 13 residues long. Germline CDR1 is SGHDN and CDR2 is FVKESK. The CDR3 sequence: CASSQDRMSPLHF. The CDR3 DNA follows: TGTGCCAGCAGCCAGGACAGAATGTCACCCCTCCACTTT.